The 10 T cell receptor beta chains presented below share a single source sample, sequenced in a study of vaccination and CD4 T cells after COVID-19 (dated by TCRdb to between 2020 and 2023). This sample's time point label indicates: late sampling 161 to 241 days after vaccination in three convalescent patients. This sample's treatment or condition label indicates: roughly 11-day PBMC culture with coronavirus spike peptide pools or control peptides (ViraFEST assay). The antigens these receptors bind are not known. Preparation of the library involved PCR. TCRdb names Illumina iSeq 100 as the instrument used. TCR sequencing of DNA from cultured CD4+ T cells used the Oncomine TCR Beta short-read assay at the Johns Hopkins FTIC core. TCRdb reprocessing: public reads trimmed at Q25 with fastp, clones called with MiXCR, in-frame beta chains kept. Rows are combined by CDR3 protein, so each entry shows the most common genes and DNA. Present in this sample are 20,000 to 25,000 distinct CDR3 sequences, over 25% of which were seen just once. The biggest ten clones account for 11% of the sample.

The starting material was CD4+ T cells from blood, cultured in vitro, obtained about 7 months after SARS-CoV-2 vaccination. These receptors originate from a human donor who had recovered from COVID-19.

The rearrangement links TRBV20-1 to TRBJ2-5; 7 bases line up with TRBD2. J was trimmed by 5 bases and V by 1 base; bases with no gene match: 4. The CDR3 is made up of 13 amino acids. Germline V gives CDR1 DFQATT, CDR2 SNEGSKA (reference sequence). Here the CDR3 DNA reads TGCAGTGCTAGAGCCCCCGGGAGGGAGACCCAGTACTTC. It codes for CSARAPGRETQYF.

A few counts support this clonotype. The J gene is TRBJ2-7, the V gene TRBV18; the D is unclear. This CDR3 is built from 13 residues. CDR1 is KGHSH, CDR2 LQKENI, per germline. V lost 3 bases, J lost 7 bases, and 13 bases lay in between. Written as DNA, the CDR3 is TGTGCCAGCTCACCCTCGCCGTCGCGGGAGCAGTACTTC. The encoded protein is CASSPSPSREQYF. Full variable domain (missing parts from reference TRBV18 and TRBJ2-7): NAGVMQNPRHLVRRRGQEARLRCSPMKGHSHVYWYRQLPEEGLKFMVYLQKENIIDESGMPKERFSAEFPKEGPSILRIQQVVRGDSAAYFCASSPSPSREQYFGPGTRLTVT.

This clonotype was counted a few times. The rearrangement joins TRBV20-1 to TRBJ2-7; perhaps TRBD1 as D (7 bases). The V gene's germline CDR1 is DFQATT and CDR2 SNEGSKA (reference sequence). This CDR3 region has 13 residues. V gave up 4 bases and J gave up 4 bases, with 14 bases separating them. The CDR3, as DNA: TGCAGTGCTACTGACAGGGACTGGTACGAGCAGTACTTC. This codes for CSATDRDWYEQYF.

This clonotype has a handful of counts. V usage is TRBV19 and J usage is TRBJ1-1, with D maybe TRBD1 (5 bases). This CDR3 has 12 amino acids. V lost 6 bases and J lost 8, with 13 bases in between. Germline-derived CDR1 and CDR2 are LNHDA and SQIVND (reference sequence). The CDR3 coding sequence is TGTGCCAGTAGCGTCCGCGAGGGGGAAGCTTTCTTT. It codes for CASSVREGEAFF. The whole variable domain, remainder taken from reference TRBV19 and TRBJ1-1, is DGGITQSPKYLFRKEGQNVTLSCEQNLNHDAMYWYRQDPGQGLRLIYYSQIVNDFQKGDIAEGYSVSREKKESFPLTVTSAQKNPTAFYLCASSVREGEAFFGQGTRLTVV.

The J gene is TRBJ1-2, the V gene TRBV2; TRBD1 matches 8 bases. Germline assignment: CDR1 SNHLY and CDR2 FYNNEI. This CDR3 is built from 14 residues. Trimming removed 7 bases from V and 3 bases from J; junction bases left unmatched: 7. The CDR3 reads CASTRGRGDYGYTF. DNA of the CDR3: TGTGCCAGCACCAGGGGGCGCGGGGACTATGGCTACACCTTC.

The chain combines TRBV29-1 with TRBJ2-5, with a possible D match to TRBD1 (5 bases). This CDR3 has 13 residues. The germline V and J ends were trimmed by 7 bases and 4 bases, with 16 bases remaining between them. Germline assignment: CDR1 SQVTM and CDR2 ANQGSEA. The CDR3 region is CSAGVGQGETQYF. In nucleotides, the CDR3 is TGCAGCGCTGGAGTAGGGCAGGGAGAGACCCAGTACTTC.

This chain uses TRBV5-4 with TRBJ2-7; TRBD1 matches at 8 bases. V was pared by 4 bases and J by 3 bases, with 15 bases of the junction left unmatched. From germline, CDR1 is SGHNT and CDR2 YYREEE (reference sequence). The CDR3 contains 17 residues. The CDR3 spells CASSPDRALGPDYEQYF. The CDR3 bases are TGTGCCAGCAGCCCGGACAGGGCTCTAGGGCCAGACTACGAGCAGTACTTC.

This clonotype has more than one count but fewer than ten. The chain combines TRBV20-1 with TRBJ2-3, with D uncertain. Trimming took 6 bases from V and 1 from J, leaving 8 bases between them. CDR1 DFQATT and CDR2 SNEGSKA come from the germline V gene (reference sequence). CDR3 size: 12 residues. Here the CDR3 reads CSATTGTDTQYF. CDR3 DNA: TGCAGTGCCACTACCGGCACAGATACGCAGTATTTT.

V usage is TRBV10-3 and J usage is TRBJ2-1, with D tentatively TRBD1 or TRBD2 (5 bases each). CDR1 is ENHRY and CDR2 is SYGVKD in the germline V gene. V lost 0 bases and J lost 4, with 22 bases in between. There are 19 residues in the CDR3. DNA for the CDR3: TGTGCCATCAGTGAGTCGATCTTGGGTCGGGGAGAGGGGTACAATGAGCAGTTCTTC. Amino acid sequence: CAISESILGRGEGYNEQFF.

V and J are TRBV10-3 and TRBJ1-2, with 7 bases identical to TRBD1. This CDR3 is 12 amino acids long. V lost 4 bases and J lost 8; bases outside the gene matches: 4. Germline V CDR1 and CDR2: ENHRY, SYGVKD. CDR3 protein: CAISVLGGGYTF. DNA of the CDR3: TGTGCCATCAGTGTTTTAGGGGGCGGCTACACCTTC.